The 8 T cell receptor beta chains reported below all come from one sample, sequenced in a study of T cell responses to AZD1222 COVID-19 vaccine. Profiling relied on immunoSEQ multiplex PCR, and the TCRdb table lists in-frame clones only, not all of them. The table records about 130,000 clones, around 85% of them present only once. The specimen comprised peripheral blood, sampled on day 0 of AZD1222 vaccination. The receptors were sampled from an adult in good health.

This chain links TRBV6-6 with TRBJ2-7, with TRBD1 matching over 12 bases. Germline V gene sequence: CDR1 MNHNY, CDR2 SVGAGI (reference sequence). V was clipped by 5 bases and J by 6 bases; unmatched bases: 8. The CDR3 contains 15 residues. The CDR3 region has the DNA TGTGCCAGCAGTAGCTCCGGGACAGGGGGCCGCGAGCAGTACTTC. Its protein is CASSSSGTGGREQYF.

The rearrangement uses TRBV6-5 and TRBJ1-1, with 7 bases matching TRBD1. The germline CDR1 and CDR2 sequences are MNHEY and SVGAGI. The V segment lost 6 bases and the J segment 0 bases; nucleotides outside the gene matches: 7. The CDR3 loop spans 15 amino acids. The CDR3 protein is CASSPPGTVNTEAFF. Written as DNA, the CDR3 is TGTGCCAGCAGCCCGCCCGGGACAGTGAACACTGAAGCTTTCTTT.

The chain is built from TRBV7-2 and TRBJ1-1, with 7 bases identical to TRBD1. The CDR3 length is 16 residues. Trimming cost V 1 base and J 4 bases; bases outside gene matches: 9. CDR1 and CDR2 (germline): SGHTA, FQGNSA. CDR3: CASSLVMGQRFTEAFF. Here the CDR3 DNA reads TGTGCCAGCAGCTTAGTCATGGGACAGCGATTCACTGAAGCTTTCTTT. The full variable domain, completed using reference TRBV7-2 and TRBJ1-1, is GAGVSQSPSNKVTEKGKDVELRCDPISGHTALYWYRQSLGQGLEFLIYFQGNSAPDKSGLPSDRFSAERTGGSVSTLTIQRTQQEDSAVYLCASSLVMGQRFTEAFFGQGTRLTVV.

This clone was counted only a few times. The V and J genes are TRBV4-3 and TRBJ2-3; 10 bases match TRBD2. CDR3 size: 15 residues. Looked up from germline, CDR1 is LGHNA and CDR2 is YSLEER. The J segment lost 1 base and the V segment lost 3 bases, leaving 1 base of the junction unmatched. CDR3 in DNA: TGCGCCAGCAGCCACCTAGCGGGAGGCACAGATACGCAGTATTTT. Translating gives CASSHLAGGTDTQYF.

This chain joins TRBV25-1 and TRBJ1-4; D is undetermined. The V end lost 6 bases, the J end lost 8 bases, and 13 bases lay between the germline ends. The CDR3 loop spans 13 amino acids. Per germline, CDR1 MGHDK and CDR2 SYGVNS. CDR3 in DNA: TGTGCCAGCAGCTGGGAAGTTGGAGAAAAACTGTTTTTT. Its translation is CASSWEVGEKLFF.

The chain recombines TRBV3-1 (or the pseudogene TRBV3-2) with TRBJ2-2; 9 bases map to TRBD1. Germline values: CDR1 LGHDT, CDR2 YNNKEL (reference sequence). Germline trimming cut 2 bases from V and 4 bases from J; bases unmatched to any gene: 2. The CDR3 sequence is 15 residues long. The CDR3 sequence: CASSQWTGATGELFF. CDR3 coding DNA: TGTGCCAGCAGCCAATGGACAGGGGCCACCGGGGAGCTGTTTTTT.

This chain connects TRBV5-1 to TRBJ1-2; D gene unclear. The CDR3 contains 14 residues. The ends were cut back, 7 bases at V and 2 bases at J, with 15 bases in the middle. Germline-derived CDR1 and CDR2 are SGHRS and YFSETQ. Written as DNA, the CDR3 is TGCGCCAGCGCAATATCGGACGGGAACTATGGCTACACCTTC. This translates into CASAISDGNYGYTF. Drawing the rest from reference TRBV5-1 and TRBJ1-2, the complete variable domain is KAGVTQTPRYLIKTRGQQVTLSCSPISGHRSVSWYQQTPGQGLQFLFEYFSETQRNKGNFPGRFSGRQFSNSRSEMNVSTLELGDSALYLCASAISDGNYGYTFGSGTRLTVV.

The gene calls are TRBV27 and TRBJ1-1; possibly TRBD1 for D (5 bases). Germline lookup yields CDR1 MNHEY and CDR2 SMNVEV (reference sequence). With 5 bases removed from V and 2 bases from J, the gap between germline ends came to 12 bases. The CDR3 length is 14 residues. CDR3 protein: CASSKYGANTEAFF. The CDR3 DNA follows: TGTGCCAGCAGTAAGTACGGGGCAAACACTGAAGCTTTCTTT.